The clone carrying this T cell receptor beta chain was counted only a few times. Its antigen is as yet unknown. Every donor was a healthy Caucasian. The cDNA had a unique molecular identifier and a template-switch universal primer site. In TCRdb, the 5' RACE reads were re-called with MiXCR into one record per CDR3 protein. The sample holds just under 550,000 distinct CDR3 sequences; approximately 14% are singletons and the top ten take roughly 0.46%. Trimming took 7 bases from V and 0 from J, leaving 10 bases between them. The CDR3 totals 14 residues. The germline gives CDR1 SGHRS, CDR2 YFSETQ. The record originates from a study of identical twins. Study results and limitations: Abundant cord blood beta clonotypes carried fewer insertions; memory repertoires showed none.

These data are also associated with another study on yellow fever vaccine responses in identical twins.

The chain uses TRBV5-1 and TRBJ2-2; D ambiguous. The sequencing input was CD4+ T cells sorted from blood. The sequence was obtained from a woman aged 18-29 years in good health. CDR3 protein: CASWGITNTGELFF. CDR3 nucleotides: TGCGCCAGCTGGGGTATTACGAACACCGGGGAGCTGTTTTTT.